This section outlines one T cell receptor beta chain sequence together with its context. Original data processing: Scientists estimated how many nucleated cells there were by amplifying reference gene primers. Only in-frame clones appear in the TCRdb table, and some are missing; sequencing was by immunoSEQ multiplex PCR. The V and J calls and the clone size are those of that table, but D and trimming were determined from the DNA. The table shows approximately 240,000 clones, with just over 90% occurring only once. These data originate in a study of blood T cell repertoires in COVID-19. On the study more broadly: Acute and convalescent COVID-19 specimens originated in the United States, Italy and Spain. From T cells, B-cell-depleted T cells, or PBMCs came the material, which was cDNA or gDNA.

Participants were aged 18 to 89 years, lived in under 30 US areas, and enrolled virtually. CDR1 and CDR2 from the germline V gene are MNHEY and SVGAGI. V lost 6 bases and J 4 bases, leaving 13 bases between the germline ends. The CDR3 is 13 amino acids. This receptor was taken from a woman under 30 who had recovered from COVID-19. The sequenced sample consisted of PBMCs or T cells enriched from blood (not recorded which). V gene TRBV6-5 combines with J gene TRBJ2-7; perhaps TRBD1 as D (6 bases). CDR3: CASSRRDNYEQYF. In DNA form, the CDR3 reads TGTGCCAGCAGCCGCCGGGACAATTACGAGCAGTACTTC.